This T cell receptor (beta chain) emerged from a study of blood T cell repertoires in COVID-19. With 2 bases clipped from V and 1 base from J, the junction kept 6 bases outside the gene matches. The CDR3 consists of 15 residues. Per germline, CDR1 SGHRS and CDR2 YFSETQ. Method: immunoSEQ multiplex PCR; TCRdb's copy keeps in-frame clones and lacks some. Of about 200,000 clones listed, 75% to 90% are singletons. This clone was picked up one time. J is TRBJ2-7 and V is TRBV5-1, with 7 nucleotides matching TRBD2. The source is a woman aged 25 to 39 who had recovered from COVID-19. Sequenced sample: PBMCs or T cells enriched from blood (not recorded which). The CDR3 DNA sequence: TGCGCCAGCAGCTTAATGGGAGCGGGGTCCTACGAGCAGTACTTC. Its protein is CASSLMGAGSYEQYF.